This TCR beta chain was recorded in a study of blood T cell repertoires in COVID-19. Study as a whole: Sample material is recorded as cDNA or gDNA derived from T cells, B-cell-depleted T cells, or PBMCs.

In the study's own analysis: How many nucleated cells were present was estimated from reference gene primer amplification. Clones were sequenced by immunoSEQ multiplex PCR, and TCRdb holds only the in-frame ones, with some missing. V and J calls and clone size are copied from that table; D and trimming were computed from the DNA. Of about 330,000 clones detected, 75% to 85% appear once; the ten largest clones hold approximately 7.5%. What was sequenced was peripheral blood. The TCR sequence derives from a human donor in a cohort sampled during active COVID-19.

The CDR3 protein is CASSSGSGELFF. CDR3 nucleotides: TGTGCCAGCAGCTCAGGGTCCGGGGAGCTGTTTTTT. V gene TRBV7-3 combines with J gene TRBJ2-2; D might be TRBD1 (5 bases). From germline, CDR1 is SGHTA and CDR2 FQGTGA. The ends were cut back, 4 bases at V and 6 bases at J, with 6 bases in the middle. The CDR3 runs to 12 residues.